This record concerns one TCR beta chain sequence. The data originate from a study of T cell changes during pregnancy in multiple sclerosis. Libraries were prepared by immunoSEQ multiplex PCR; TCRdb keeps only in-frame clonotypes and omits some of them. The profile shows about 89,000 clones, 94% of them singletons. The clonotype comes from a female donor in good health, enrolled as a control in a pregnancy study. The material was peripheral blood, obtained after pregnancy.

CDR3 sequence: CATSRGRGGGPTGELFF. The CDR3 DNA reads as TGTGCCACCAGCAGGGGGCGCGGGGGGGGCCCTACCGGGGAGCTGTTTTTT. The chain employs TRBV15 and TRBJ2-2; 9 bases are a match to TRBD2. CDR1 is LNHNV and CDR2 is YYDKDF in the germline V gene (reference sequence). There are 17 residues in the CDR3. Losses at the gene ends were 3 bases for V and 5 bases for J; bases not matched to a gene: 10.